This T cell receptor (beta chain) was sequenced in a study of beta chain features in type 1 diabetes. Overall study results and limits: PCR might preferentially amplify shorter templates, equally in patients and controls. A closer apparent resemblance between naive, central memory and Treg TCRB repertoires was seen in patients than in healthy donors. People with Type 1 diabetes carried modestly yet significantly shorter TCRB CDR3s in all four CD4+ subsets.

Germline V gives CDR1 SGHRS, CDR2 YFSETQ. The CDR3 totals 16 residues. Trimming at V came to 1 base and at J to 6 bases, leaving 9 bases not matched to a gene. This clone occurred a few times. The antigen remains undetermined. Every isolated RNA sample was fully reverse transcribed, so sequencing captured expressed TCRB transcripts. Only in-frame clones appear in the TCRdb table, and some are missing; sequencing was by immunoSEQ multiplex PCR. The sample has 300,000 to 350,000 clones; approximately 13% are singletons. Sequenced material: naive CD4+ T cells from blood. The sequence came from a young woman with type 1 diabetes. The chain couples TRBV5-1 to TRBJ2-2; TRBD2 matches at 7 bases. The CDR3 bases are TGCGCCAGCAGCTTGAGGGCGGGAGTGATCCCCGGGGAGCTGTTTTTT. Its translation is CASSLRAGVIPGELFF.